The 8 T cell receptor beta chains reported below all come from one sample, sequenced in a study of response to subunit inactivated influenza vaccine. TCRdb re-called the RT-PCR reads through MiXCR, storing one row per CDR3 protein. The data contain 290,000 or so distinct CDR3 sequences, around 22% of them singletons. The source was PBMCs from blood, collected less than 22 months after vaccination. These receptors originate from a man aged 50 to 69 who received an inactivated influenza vaccine.

The sample holds one count of this clonotype. The rearrangement uses TRBV10-2 and TRBJ2-3; possibly TRBD1 for D (6 bases). The V gene's germline CDR1 is WSHSY and CDR2 SAAADI. V was trimmed by 7 bases and J by 8 bases, leaving 13 bases between them. CDR3 length: 12 amino acids. The CDR3 coding sequence is TGCGCCAGCAACAGACAGGACGGTACGCAGTATTTT. Translated: CASNRQDGTQYF.

This clonotype was observed many times. The V call is TRBV7-6, the J call TRBJ1-1, with D possibly TRBD1 on 6 matching bases. The CDR3 has 16 residues. Trimming removed 1 base at V and 1 base at J, with 13 bases between. Germline loops: CDR1 SGHVS, CDR2 FNYEAQ. CDR3 protein: CASSLGGGEENTEAFF. The CDR3 DNA sequence: TGTGCCAGCAGCTTAGGGGGGGGCGAAGAGAACACTGAAGCTTTCTTT.

This rearrangement joins TRBV10-3 to TRBJ2-3, with 8 bases fitting TRBD1. Germline values: CDR1 ENHRY, CDR2 SYGVKD. The junction had 7 bases not matched to a gene; V was cut back by 6 bases and J by 2 bases. The CDR3 contains 15 residues. CDR3 loop: CAISPGQVFTDTQYF. CDR3 sequence (DNA): TGTGCCATCAGCCCGGGACAGGTCTTCACAGATACGCAGTATTTT.

The J gene is TRBJ2-7, the V gene TRBV4-2, with TRBD2 identical over 10 bases. This CDR3 spans 15 amino acids. V lost 4 bases, J lost 0 bases, and 3 bases stayed unmatched. Germline V gene lookup returns CDR1 LGHNA and CDR2 YNFKEQ. As DNA, the CDR3 is TGTGCCAGCAGCCCTACTAGCGGGAACTCCTACGAGCAGTACTTC. The encoded protein is CASSPTSGNSYEQYF.

This clonotype appeared a few times. J is TRBJ2-1 and V is TRBV12-3 or TRBV12-4; perhaps TRBD2 as D (5 bases). The V gene lost 6 bases and the J gene lost 3 bases, with 12 bases spanning the gap. The CDR3 length is 14 residues. CDR3 amino acids: CASSPRGVYNEQFF. The CDR3 DNA reads TGTGCCAGCAGCCCTCGGGGAGTCTACAATGAGCAGTTCTTC.

The J gene is TRBJ2-5, the V gene TRBV20-1, with 8 bases lining up with TRBD2. Germline V gene sequence: CDR1 DFQATT, CDR2 SNEGSKA (reference sequence). Germline trimming cut 2 bases from V and 5 bases from J; bases unmatched to any gene: 10. There are 15 residues in the CDR3. In nucleotides, the CDR3 is TGCAGTGCTAGACCCCTGACTAGCGCGATCGAGACCCAGTACTTC. Translation: CSARPLTSAIETQYF.

The J gene is TRBJ2-7, the V gene TRBV5-1, with a tentative D call TRBD1 (5 bases). V lost 0 bases, J lost 3 bases, and 13 bases lay in between. This CDR3 region has 15 residues. Germline-derived CDR1 and CDR2 are SGHRS and YFSETQ. The CDR3 region has the DNA TGCGCCAGCAGCTTGGCCCAGACAGTGATCTACGAGCAGTACTTC. The encoded protein is CASSLAQTVIYEQYF.

The chain recombines TRBV28 with TRBJ2-4; D gene uncertain. The CDR3 is made up of 17 amino acids. The germline gives CDR1 MDHEN, CDR2 SYDVKM. Trimming shortened V by 5 bases and J by 0 bases, and 17 bases separated the two germline ends. The CDR3 here is CASSPLMGEVAKNIQYF. Here the CDR3 DNA reads TGTGCCAGCAGTCCTCTTATGGGCGAGGTAGCCAAAAACATTCAGTACTTC.